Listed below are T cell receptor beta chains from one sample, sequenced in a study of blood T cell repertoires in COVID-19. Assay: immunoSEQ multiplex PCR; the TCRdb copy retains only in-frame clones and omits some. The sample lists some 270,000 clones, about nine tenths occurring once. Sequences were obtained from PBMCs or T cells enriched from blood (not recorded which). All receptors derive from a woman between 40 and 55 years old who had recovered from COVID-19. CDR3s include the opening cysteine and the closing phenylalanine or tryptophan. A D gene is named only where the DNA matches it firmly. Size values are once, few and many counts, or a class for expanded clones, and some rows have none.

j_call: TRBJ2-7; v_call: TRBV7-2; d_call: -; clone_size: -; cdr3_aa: CASSLRPGEYEQYF; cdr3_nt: TGTGCCAGCAGCCTCCGCCCGGGGGAATACGAGCAGTACTTC
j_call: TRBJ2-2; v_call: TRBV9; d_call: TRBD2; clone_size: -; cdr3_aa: CASSVVPLAVTGELFF; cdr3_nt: TGTGCCAGCAGCGTAGTTCCACTAGCGGTCACCGGGGAGCTGTTTTTT
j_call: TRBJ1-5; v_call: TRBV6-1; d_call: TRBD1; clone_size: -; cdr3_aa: CASSEGFRGSNQPQHF; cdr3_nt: TGTGCCAGCAGTGAAGGTTTCAGGGGGAGCAATCAGCCCCAGCATTTT
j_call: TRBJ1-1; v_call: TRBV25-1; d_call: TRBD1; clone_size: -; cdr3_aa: CASKEGQMNTEAFF; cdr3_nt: TGTGCCAGCAAAGAGGGACAGATGAACACTGAAGCTTTCTTT
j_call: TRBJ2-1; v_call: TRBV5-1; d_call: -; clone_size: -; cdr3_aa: CASSETAMGGEQFF; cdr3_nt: TGCGCCAGCAGCGAGACCGCAATGGGGGGTGAGCAGTTCTTC
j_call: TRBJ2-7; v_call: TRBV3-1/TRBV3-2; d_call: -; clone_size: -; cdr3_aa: CASSQDRYYEQYF; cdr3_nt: TGTGCCAGCAGCCAAGATCGTTACTACGAGCAGTACTTC
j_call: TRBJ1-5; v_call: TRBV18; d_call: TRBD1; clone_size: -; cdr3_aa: CASSLGQPDSNQPQHF; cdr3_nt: TGTGCCAGCTCACTGGGACAGCCAGATAGCAATCAGCCCCAGCATTTT
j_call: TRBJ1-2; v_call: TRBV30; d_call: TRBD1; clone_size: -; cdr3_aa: CAWSIPGGNFNYGYTF; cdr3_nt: TGTGCCTGGAGTATCCCAGGGGGCAACTTTAACTATGGCTACACCTTC
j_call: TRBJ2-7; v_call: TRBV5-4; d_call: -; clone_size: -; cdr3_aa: CASTPAGGTYEQYF; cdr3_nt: TGTGCCAGCACCCCAGCGGGCGGGACCTACGAGCAGTACTTC
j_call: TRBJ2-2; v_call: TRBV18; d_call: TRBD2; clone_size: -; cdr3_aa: CASSSAGTSGGTGELFF; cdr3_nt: TGTGCCAGCTCATCCGCCGGGACTAGCGGGGGTACCGGGGAGCTGTTTTTT
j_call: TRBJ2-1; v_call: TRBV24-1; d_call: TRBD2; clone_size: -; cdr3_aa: CATSQSSRTSGRVGLWDEQFF; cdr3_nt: TGTGCCACCAGCCAGAGTAGTAGGACTAGCGGGAGGGTCGGGCTTTGGGATGAGCAGTTCTTC
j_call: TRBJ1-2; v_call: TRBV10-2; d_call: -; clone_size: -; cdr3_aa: CASSDRPYGYTF; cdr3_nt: TGCGCCAGCAGTGACAGGCCCTATGGCTACACCTTC
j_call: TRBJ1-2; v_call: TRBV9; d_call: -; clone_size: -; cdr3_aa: CASSVGARGGYTF; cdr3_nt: TGTGCCAGCAGCGTAGGGGCGCGGGGTGGCTACACCTTC
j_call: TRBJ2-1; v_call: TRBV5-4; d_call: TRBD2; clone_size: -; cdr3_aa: CASSWGLAGGLNNEQFF; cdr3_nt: TGTGCCAGCAGCTGGGGACTAGCGGGAGGGCTGAACAATGAGCAGTTCTTC
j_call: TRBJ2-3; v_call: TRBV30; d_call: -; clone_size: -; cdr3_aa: CAWNPGMGTDTQYF; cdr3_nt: TGTGCCTGGAATCCAGGGATGGGCACAGATACGCAGTATTTT
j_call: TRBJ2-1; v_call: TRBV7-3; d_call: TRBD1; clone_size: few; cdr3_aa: CASSLRQRDRGELPFNEQFF; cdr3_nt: TGTGCCAGCAGCTTAAGACAACGGGACAGGGGAGAACTTCCTTTCAATGAGCAGTTCTTC
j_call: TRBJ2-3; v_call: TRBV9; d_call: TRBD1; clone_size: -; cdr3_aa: CASSETGGADTQYF; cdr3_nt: TGTGCCAGCAGCGAAACAGGGGGTGCAGATACGCAGTATTTT
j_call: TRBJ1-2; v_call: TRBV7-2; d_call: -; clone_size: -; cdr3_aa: CASRPYREGYGYTF; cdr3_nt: TGTGCCAGCAGACCCTACAGGGAAGGCTATGGCTACACCTTC
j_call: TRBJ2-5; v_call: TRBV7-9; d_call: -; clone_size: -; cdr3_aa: CASSLVQGGETQYF; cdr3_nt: TGTGCCAGCAGCTTAGTACAGGGCGGTGAGACCCAGTACTTC
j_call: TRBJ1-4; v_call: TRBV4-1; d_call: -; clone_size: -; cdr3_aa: CASSQLRDIRKLFF; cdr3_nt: TGCGCCAGCAGCCAACTTCGGGACATCCGAAAACTGTTTTTT
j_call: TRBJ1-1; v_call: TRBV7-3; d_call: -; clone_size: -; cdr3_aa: CASSPTGSNTEAFF; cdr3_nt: TGTGCCAGCAGCCCTACAGGCTCGAACACTGAAGCTTTCTTT
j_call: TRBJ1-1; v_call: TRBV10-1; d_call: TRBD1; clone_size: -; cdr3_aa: CASSESGQEAFF; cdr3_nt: TGCGCCAGCAGTGAGTCGGGACAGGAAGCTTTCTTT
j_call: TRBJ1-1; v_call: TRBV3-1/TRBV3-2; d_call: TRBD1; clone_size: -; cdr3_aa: CASSQGNRGAMNTEAFF; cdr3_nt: TGTGCCAGCAGCCAAGGGAACAGGGGTGCGATGAACACTGAAGCTTTCTTT
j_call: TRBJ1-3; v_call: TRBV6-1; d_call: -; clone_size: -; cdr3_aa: CASSEVPYGTGNTIYF; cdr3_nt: TGTGCCAGCAGTGAAGTGCCCTATGGTACTGGAAACACCATATATTTT
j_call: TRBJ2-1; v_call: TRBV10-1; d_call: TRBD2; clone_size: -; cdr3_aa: CASSGGPGGVYNEQFF; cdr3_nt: TGCGCCAGCAGTGGGGGACCGGGGGGGGTCTACAATGAGCAGTTCTTC
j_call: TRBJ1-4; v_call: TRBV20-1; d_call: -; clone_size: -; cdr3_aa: CSAFTGEKLFF; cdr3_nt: TGCAGTGCTTTTACAGGTGAAAAACTGTTTTTT
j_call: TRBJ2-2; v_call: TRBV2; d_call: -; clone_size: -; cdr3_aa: CASSKSGAPGELFF; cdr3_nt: TGTGCCAGCAGTAAATCAGGGGCCCCCGGGGAGCTGTTTTTT
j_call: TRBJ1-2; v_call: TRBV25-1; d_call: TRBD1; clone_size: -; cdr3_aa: CASSEALGQGNYGYTF; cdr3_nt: TGTGCCAGCAGTGAAGCACTCGGACAGGGGAACTATGGCTACACCTTC
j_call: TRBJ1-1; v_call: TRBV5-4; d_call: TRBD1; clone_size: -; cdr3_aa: CASTSKQGADTEAFF; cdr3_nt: TGTGCCAGCACCAGTAAACAGGGGGCCGACACTGAAGCTTTCTTT
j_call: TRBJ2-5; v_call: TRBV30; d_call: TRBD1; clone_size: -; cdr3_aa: CAWSQGTAETQYF; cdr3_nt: TGTGCCTGGAGTCAAGGGACAGCGGAGACCCAGTACTTC
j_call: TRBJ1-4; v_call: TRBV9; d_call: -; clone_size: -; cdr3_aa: CASSPDLLTNEKLFF; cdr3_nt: TGTGCCAGCAGCCCGGACTTGCTGACGAATGAAAAACTGTTTTTT
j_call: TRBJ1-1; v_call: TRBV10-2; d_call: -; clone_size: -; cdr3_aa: CASKSTHFGTEAFF; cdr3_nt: TGCGCCAGCAAATCGACCCATTTCGGGACTGAAGCTTTCTTT
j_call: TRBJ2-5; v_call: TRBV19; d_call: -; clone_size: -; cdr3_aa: CASSIDAWQGQETQYF; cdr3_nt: TGTGCCAGTAGTATAGACGCCTGGCAGGGCCAAGAGACCCAGTACTTC
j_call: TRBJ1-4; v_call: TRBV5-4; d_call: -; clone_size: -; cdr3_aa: CASSLEAGFNEKLFF; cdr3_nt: TGTGCCAGCAGCTTGGAGGCAGGCTTTAATGAAAAACTGTTTTTT
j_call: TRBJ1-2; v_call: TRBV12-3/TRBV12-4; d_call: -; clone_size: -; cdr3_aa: CASSFFIGGYTF; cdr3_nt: TGTGCCAGCAGTTTTTTTATCGGGGGCTACACCTTC
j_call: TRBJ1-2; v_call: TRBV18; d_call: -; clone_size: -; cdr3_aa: CASSPVREYTNYGYTF; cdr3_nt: TGTGCCAGCTCTCCGGTCAGGGAATATACTAACTATGGCTACACCTTC
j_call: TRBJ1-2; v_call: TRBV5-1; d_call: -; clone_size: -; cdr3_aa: CASSLGTPWNYGYTF; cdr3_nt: TGCGCCAGCAGCTTGGGGACACCATGGAACTATGGCTACACCTTC
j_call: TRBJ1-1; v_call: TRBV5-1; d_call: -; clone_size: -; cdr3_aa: CASSLADMGATSRNTEAFF; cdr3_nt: TGCGCCAGCAGCTTGGCCGATATGGGGGCGACTTCAAGGAACACTGAAGCTTTCTTT
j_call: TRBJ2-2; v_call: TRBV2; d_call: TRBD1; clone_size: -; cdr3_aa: CASSEVRDSYTGELFF; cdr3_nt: TGTGCCAGCAGTGAAGTCCGGGACAGCTACACCGGGGAGCTGTTTTTT
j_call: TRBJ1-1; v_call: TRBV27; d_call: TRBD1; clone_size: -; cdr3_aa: CASSFAGGQGGEAFF; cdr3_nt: TGTGCCAGCAGTTTTGCTGGGGGACAGGGTGGTGAAGCTTTCTTT
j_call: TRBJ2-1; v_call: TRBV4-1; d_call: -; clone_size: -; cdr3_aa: CASSQVPGINEQFF; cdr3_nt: TGCGCCAGCAGCCAAGTTCCAGGGATCAATGAGCAGTTCTTC
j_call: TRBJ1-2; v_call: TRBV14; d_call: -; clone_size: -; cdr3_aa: CASSQETGNYGYTF; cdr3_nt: TGTGCCAGCAGCCAAGAGACTGGAAACTATGGCTACACCTTC
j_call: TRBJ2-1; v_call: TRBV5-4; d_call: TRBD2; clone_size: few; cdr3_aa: CASSWTSGGVYNEQFF; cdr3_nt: TGTGCCAGCAGCTGGACTAGCGGGGGGGTATACAATGAGCAGTTCTTC
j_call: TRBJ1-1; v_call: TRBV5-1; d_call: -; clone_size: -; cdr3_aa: CASSLEPGADTEAFF; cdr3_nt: TGCGCCAGCAGCTTGGAGCCAGGGGCGGACACTGAAGCTTTCTTT
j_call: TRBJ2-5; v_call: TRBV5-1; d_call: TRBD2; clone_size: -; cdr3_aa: CASSLASGVETQYF; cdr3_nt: TGCGCCAGCAGCTTGGCTAGCGGGGTAGAGACCCAGTACTTC
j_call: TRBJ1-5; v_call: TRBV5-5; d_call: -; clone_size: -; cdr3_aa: CASSLSGSSQPQHF; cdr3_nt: TGTGCCAGCAGCTTATCAGGGTCTAGTCAGCCCCAGCATTTT
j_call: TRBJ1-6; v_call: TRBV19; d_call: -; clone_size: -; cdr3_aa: CASSLEGLSSYNSPLHF; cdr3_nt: TGTGCCAGTAGTCTGGAGGGGCTGAGCTCCTATAATTCACCCCTCCACTTT